What follows are 3 T cell receptor beta chains derived from one specimen sequenced in a study of patients and donors after allogeneic stem cell transplantation. TCRdb ran MiXCR on the RT-PCR reads and lists one entry per CDR3 protein. The sample holds 150,000 to 250,000 distinct CDR3 sequences, roughly 40% seen once. Sample: blood, either unsorted or a sorted T cell fraction (not recorded which). These receptors all stem from a human donor who was either an allogeneic HSCT recipient or a stem cell or donor lymphocyte infusion donor (not recorded which). It is not recorded whose cells these are; they may come from a transplant donor.

V usage is TRBV12-3 or TRBV12-4 and J usage is TRBJ1-5, with D possibly TRBD1 on 6 matching bases. V was shortened by 2 bases and J by 4 bases, with 12 bases between the two germline ends. This CDR3 spans 15 amino acids. The CDR3 here is CASSLSGGINQPQHF. CDR3 sequence (DNA): TGTGCCAGCAGTTTATCGGGGGGCATTAATCAGCCCCAGCATTTT.

The chain uses TRBV12-3 or TRBV12-4 and TRBJ1-5, with TRBD1 as a possible D gene (5 bases). V dropped 3 bases and J dropped 0 bases, with 15 bases sitting between them. The length of the CDR3 is 17 residues. CDR3 in amino acids: CASSFLGTQGSNQPQHF. The CDR3 nucleotides are TGTGCCAGCAGTTTCCTCGGAACCCAGGGTAGCAATCAGCCCCAGCATTTT.

This chain joins TRBV5-1 and TRBJ2-7; TRBD1 aligns across 9 bases. V shed 6 bases and J 0 bases; nucleotides not matched to a gene: 4. This CDR3 is built from 14 residues. CDR1 is SGHRS, CDR2 YFSETQ, per germline. The CDR3 bases are TGCGCCAGCACTACGACAGGGGGCTCCTACGAGCAGTACTTC. Encoded protein: CASTTTGGSYEQYF. Using reference TRBV5-1 and TRBJ2-7 for the parts outside the CDR3, the full variable domain is KAGVTQTPRYLIKTRGQQVTLSCSPISGHRSVSWYQQTPGQGLQFLFEYFSETQRNKGNFPGRFSGRQFSNSRSEMNVSTLELGDSALYLCASTTTGGSYEQYFGPGTRLTVT.